The source of this T cell receptor (beta chain) is a study of blood T cell repertoires in COVID-19. Study details: Donors in the United States, Italy and Spain gave samples during acute or convalescent COVID-19. T cells, B-cell-depleted T cells, or PBMCs supplied cDNA or gDNA.

While infection was still active, Seattle patients were enrolled and then followed longitudinally. As processed by the authors: Cell counts per sample came from amplifying reference gene primers. Data came from immunoSEQ multiplex PCR; TCRdb stores just in-frame clones and leaves some out. The DNA gave D and trimming, while V, J and clone size come from that table. The sample lists fewer than 85,000 clones, approximately 80% occurring once. The specimen was peripheral blood. The receptor was derived from a man between 65 and 80 years old with COVID-19, enrolled during active disease.

In DNA, the CDR3 is TGTGCCAGCTCACCCCTAGGTAGGGGCACCGGGGAGCTGTTTTTT. Its translation: CASSPLGRGTGELFF. This chain connects TRBV18 to TRBJ2-2; a weak D match, TRBD1 (5 bases). Trimming removed 3 bases from V and 4 bases from J, with 12 bases in between. CDR1 is KGHSH, CDR2 LQKENI, per germline. The CDR3 has 15 amino acids. The full variable domain, completed using reference TRBV18 and TRBJ2-2, is NAGVMQNPRHLVRRRGQEARLRCSPMKGHSHVYWYRQLPEEGLKFMVYLQKENIIDESGMPKERFSAEFPKEGPSILRIQQVVRGDSAAYFCASSPLGRGTGELFFGEGSRLTVL.